This is a list of T cell receptor beta chains from one sample in a study of blood T cell repertoires in COVID-19. The data were produced by immunoSEQ multiplex PCR, yet TCRdb's version contains in-frame clones alone and is incomplete. This sample has over 25,000 clones, with roughly 80% found just once. Sample: peripheral blood. The receptors stem from a woman older than 75 with acute or convalescent COVID-19. CDR3s leave out the opening cysteine and the closing phenylalanine or tryptophan. The D gene is left open where the match is weak. Not every row has a clone size; where given, it reads once, few, many or a size class.

D gene | clone size | J gene | V gene | CDR3 protein
TRBD2 | NA | TRBJ2-1 | TRBV6-4 | ASSDSSSGRGNEQF
TRBD1 | NA | TRBJ2-5 | TRBV30 | AWNLNRGETQY
TRBD1 | NA | TRBJ1-2 | TRBV10-3 | AISESTGGFYGYT
TRBD2 | NA | TRBJ2-7 | TRBV6-1 | ASSVLLAGGPPYEQY
NA | NA | TRBJ2-4 | TRBV21-1 | ATGKSKNIQY
NA | NA | TRBJ1-2 | TRBV25-1 | ASSGKGGGYT
TRBD1 | NA | TRBJ2-7 | TRBV30 | AYTGTGDYEQY
TRBD2 | few | TRBJ2-3 | TRBV9 | ASSLRTSGGYTDTQY
NA | NA | TRBJ1-2 | TRBV5-1 | ASRWRDQINYGYT
NA | NA | TRBJ1-4 | TRBV2 | ASSELREINEKLF
TRBD1 | NA | TRBJ2-7 | TRBV5-5 | ASSTIAGTGLYEQY
NA | NA | TRBJ2-7 | TRBV6-6 | ASSYSAGGYEQY
TRBD1 | NA | TRBJ2-7 | TRBV5-4 | ASSSGTGTYEQY
NA | NA | TRBJ2-1 | TRBV7-3 | ASSSDRSRGNEQF
TRBD2 | NA | TRBJ2-3 | TRBV9 | ASSGSPGLAGGNTQY
NA | NA | TRBJ1-1 | TRBV6-7 | ASTQRTEAF
NA | NA | TRBJ2-3 | TRBV29-1 | SAGTDTQY
TRBD1 | NA | TRBJ1-4 | TRBV28 | ASSLEGQGEKLF
TRBD2 | NA | TRBJ2-7 | TRBV30 | AWTRTAGGEQY
NA | few | TRBJ1-2 | TRBV11-2 | ASSLDRPGSGYT
NA | NA | TRBJ2-3 | TRBV5-6 | ASSSPSTDTQY
TRBD1 | once | TRBJ1-2 | TRBV19 | ASTSTGGTGYT
NA | NA | TRBJ2-5 | TRBV5-1 | ASSLTGYQETQY
NA | NA | TRBJ1-4 | TRBV19 | ASGTTAGEKLF
NA | NA | TRBJ2-5 | TRBV28 | ASSFDFQETQY
NA | NA | TRBJ2-5 | TRBV28 | ASSPSGGEQETQY
NA | NA | TRBJ2-4 | TRBV7-2 | ASSLVRNIQY
NA | NA | TRBJ2-3 | TRBV6-5 | ASTPPGTDTQY
NA | NA | TRBJ2-7 | TRBV5-6 | ASSSVGLASEQY
NA | NA | TRBJ1-1 | TRBV27 | ASSSQPPVSTEAF
NA | NA | TRBJ2-5 | TRBV11-2 | ASSLDPTGPRGTQY
TRBD2 | NA | TRBJ2-3 | TRBV14 | ASSARLAGEKSTQY
TRBD1 | once | TRBJ1-2 | TRBV18 | ASSPRTGDGYT
TRBD2 | NA | TRBJ2-5 | TRBV18 | ASSPGLAGAETQY
TRBD2 | NA | TRBJ2-3 | TRBV15 | ATSREIAGSLTDTQY
NA | NA | TRBJ1-1 | TRBV19 | ASSIDGIPTAVAF
TRBD2 | NA | TRBJ2-3 | TRBV11-2 | ASSLLPTTSSGGDTQY
TRBD2 | once | TRBJ2-1 | TRBV11-3 | ASGGAYNEQF
NA | NA | TRBJ1-1 | TRBV12-3/TRBV12-4 | ASSPSGNTEAF
TRBD1 | NA | TRBJ1-6 | TRBV7-4 | ASSFRNKDRGHFEMNSPLH
NA | NA | TRBJ2-7 | TRBV3-1/TRBV3-2 | ASSPTGAYEQY
TRBD1 | few | TRBJ1-2 | TRBV24-1 | ATSDSRTGEAYGYT
TRBD2 | few | TRBJ2-5 | TRBV29-1 | SVLWGGGETQY
TRBD2 | NA | TRBJ2-2 | TRBV18 | ASSPPTGGTGELF
NA | NA | TRBJ2-1 | TRBV19 | ASSSGRSSYNEQF